This T cell receptor beta chain emerged from a study of blood T cell repertoires in COVID-19. Overall study: Acute and convalescent COVID-19 samples came from the United States, Italy and Spain. T cells, B-cell-depleted T cells, or PBMCs provided the cDNA or gDNA that served as material.

V was pared by 3 bases and J by 1 base, with 16 bases between. CDR1 and CDR2 from the germline V gene are DFQATT and SNEGSKA (reference sequence). This CDR3 is 15 amino acids long. In the original processing: Reference gene primers were amplified, and this amplification served to estimate nucleated cell counts. Some clones are missing from TCRdb's copy, which holds only in-frame ones; the method was immunoSEQ multiplex PCR. V and J calls plus clone size are reproduced from that table; the DNA served to infer D and trimming. The data hold 130,000 to 150,000 clones, with around 83% observed a single time.

The chain recombines TRBV20-1 with TRBJ2-7; perhaps TRBD1 as D (5 bases). Sequenced input: peripheral blood. This TCR was recovered from an elderly woman with acute or convalescent COVID-19. As DNA, the CDR3 is TGCAGTGCTAGTGGGGTTGCAGGGAAGTCCTACGAGCAGTACTTC. Protein product: CSASGVAGKSYEQYF.